Shown below are 26 T cell receptor beta chains from a single sample sequenced in a study of T cells in Graves' hyperthyroidism and ophthalmopathy. Amplification of TCR beta CDR3 regions used RNA as the template. HTBI primers were the set used in a first-round RT-PCR of the TCR CDR3. TCRdb re-derived calls from the multiplex PCR reads in MiXCR, one entry per CDR3 protein. Of about 560,000 distinct CDR3 sequences in the sample, approximately 44% were seen once. Specimen: peripheral blood or thyroid tissue (not recorded which). These receptors were obtained from a young woman with Graves' hyperthyroidism.

This CDR3 reads CASSPNRGASNEKLFF. The CDR3 coding sequence is TGTGCCAGCAGTCCGAATCGGGGGGCTTCCAACGAAAAACTGTTTTTT. This chain connects TRBV7-9 to TRBJ1-4; D may be TRBD1 (6 bases). Germline loops: CDR1 SEHNR, CDR2 FQNEAQ (reference sequence). The CDR3 extends over 16 amino acids. Trimming cost V 6 bases and J 8 bases, with 22 bases left between them. Full variable domain (remainder filled in from reference TRBV7-9 and TRBJ1-4): DTGVSQNPRHKITKRGQNVTFRCDPISEHNRLYWYRQTLGQGPEFLTYFQNEAQLEKSRLLSDRFSAERPKGSFSTLEIQRTEQGDSAMYLCASSPNRGASNEKLFFGSGTQLSVL.

This clonotype was detected ten times or more. The chain uses TRBV10-3 and TRBJ2-7; D gene ambiguous. V was pared by 3 bases and J by 7 bases, with 7 bases between. From germline, CDR1 is ENHRY and CDR2 SYGVKD. This CDR3 spans 11 amino acids. CDR3 protein: CAISEDAEQYF. CDR3 in DNA: TGTGCCATCAGTGAAGACGCGGAGCAGTACTTC.

This clonotype was observed a handful of times. This chain joins TRBV4-1 and TRBJ1-1, with 12 bases aligning to TRBD1. V shed 0 bases and J 1 base; nucleotides not matched to a gene: 6. CDR3 length: 18 residues. CDR1 is MGHRA, CDR2 YSYEKL, per germline. The DNA of the CDR3 is TGCGCCAGCAGCCAAGAGGGGACAGGGGGCGTGGGGAACACTGAAGCTTTCTTT. Encoded protein: CASSQEGTGGVGNTEAFF.

This clonotype was counted at least ten times. The chain employs TRBV7-8 and TRBJ1-3; no reliable D call. Trimming stripped 0 bases from V and 7 bases from J, with 7 bases between. Germline CDR1 reads SGHVS; CDR2 reads FQNEAQ. The CDR3 contains 13 residues. The CDR3 DNA sequence: TGTGCCAGCAGCTTAGCTGGGGAGAACACCATATATTTT. Translated, it gives CASSLAGENTIYF.

This clonotype has ten or more counts. V and J are TRBV20-1 and TRBJ2-7; D is uncertain. V dropped 1 base and J dropped 0 bases, with 4 bases sitting between them. The CDR3 sequence is 12 residues long. Looked up from germline, CDR1 is DFQATT and CDR2 is SNEGSKA (reference sequence). This CDR3 reads CSARGISYEQYF. For the CDR3, the DNA is TGCAGTGCTAGAGGCATCTCCTACGAGCAGTACTTC.

The chain uses TRBV7-2 and TRBJ2-2; 9 bases match TRBD1. Looked up from germline, CDR1 is SGHTA and CDR2 is FQGNSA. J lost 4 bases, V lost 5 bases, and 5 bases had no gene match. This CDR3 spans 15 amino acids. CDR3 DNA: TGTGCCAGCAGCGAAGAGACAGGGGGCACCGGGGAGCTGTTTTTT. Translating it yields CASSEETGGTGELFF.

Only one count was recorded for this clonotype. The rearrangement joins TRBV2 to TRBJ2-2; TRBD1 is a possible D gene (5 bases). This CDR3 spans 15 amino acids. V was clipped by 7 bases and J by 0 bases, with 12 bases between them. CDR1 is SNHLY, CDR2 FYNNEI, per germline. CDR3 sequence reads: CASKSGRANTGELFF. CDR3 sequence (DNA): TGTGCCAGCAAGTCGGGCAGGGCGAACACCGGGGAGCTGTTTTTT.

As for this clonotype: A clone one base away is much larger, so this may be a read error. The V call is TRBV7-6, the J call TRBJ2-5; 8 bases are a match to TRBD2. Germline V CDR1 and CDR2: SGHVS, FNYEAQ. There are 15 residues in the CDR3. The CDR3 region is CVSSLMAGGGETQYF. The DNA of the CDR3 is TGTGTCAGCAGCTTAATGGCCGGGGGGGGAGAGACCCAGTACTTC.

The chain couples TRBV5-1 to TRBJ1-1, with a possible D match to TRBD1 (5 bases). Trimming removed 0 bases from V and 1 base from J, with 10 bases in between. This CDR3 contains 15 residues. CDR1 and CDR2 (germline): SGHRS, YFSETQ. CDR3 sequence: CASSLASGGNTEAFF. The CDR3 nucleotides are TGCGCCAGCAGCTTGGCCTCGGGGGGGAACACTGAAGCTTTCTTT.

To note about this clonotype: It is likely a read error, because the conserved phenylalanine at the end of the CDR3 is missing. The DNA is left out, because the CDR3 cannot be placed on it with certainty; the CDR3 is given as TCRdb lists it. This chain uses TRBV15 with TRBJ1-4; the table's D call, TRBD1, was not checked against the DNA. The CDR3 totals 11 residues, both ends included. From germline, CDR1 is LNHNV and CDR2 YYDKDF (reference sequence). CDR3: CATSRDFGQLY.

The chain combines TRBV19 with TRBJ1-5; a weak D match, TRBD1 (5 bases). Germline lookup yields CDR1 LNHDA and CDR2 SQIVND (reference sequence). The ends were cut back, 3 bases at V and 2 bases at J, with 14 bases in the middle. This CDR3 is built from 16 residues. CDR3 protein: CASSILAGRGNQPQHF. The CDR3 DNA sequence: TGTGCCAGTAGTATTCTGGCAGGGAGGGGCAATCAGCCCCAGCATTTT. The full variable domain, its missing parts supplied by reference TRBV19 and TRBJ1-5, is DGGITQSPKYLFRKEGQNVTLSCEQNLNHDAMYWYRQDPGQGLRLIYYSQIVNDFQKGDIAEGYSVSREKKESFPLTVTSAQKNPTAFYLCASSILAGRGNQPQHFGDGTRLSIL.

In its sample, this clonotype was seen many times. The genes are TRBV7-2 and TRBJ2-7; 7 nucleotides line up with TRBD1. V lost 1 base, J lost 3 bases, and 9 bases stayed unmatched. Germline V gene data show CDR1 as SGHTA and CDR2 as FQGNSA. CDR3 length: 16 amino acids. CDR3 region: CASSLVPGTVGYEQYF. The CDR3, as DNA: TGTGCCAGCAGCTTAGTGCCTGGGACAGTTGGCTACGAGCAGTACTTC.

The CDR3 spells CSSGDADTEAFF. The CDR3 bases are TGCAGCTCGGGTGACGCGGATACTGAAGCTTTCTTT. The V and J genes are TRBV29-1 and TRBJ1-1, with D hard to call. V lost 8 bases and J 5 bases, leaving 15 bases between the germline ends. Germline V CDR1 and CDR2: SQVTM, ANQGSEA. The CDR3 totals 12 residues. The whole variable domain, remainder taken from reference TRBV29-1 and TRBJ1-1, is SAVISQKPSRDICQRGTSLTIQCQVDSQVTMMFWYRQQPGQSLTLIATANQGSEATYESGFVIDKFPISRPNLTFSTLTVSNMSPEDSSIYLCSSGDADTEAFFGQGTRLTVV.

With regard to this clonotype: The junction and the germline gene differ at one end; a read error may be behind it. The chain is built from TRBV24-1 and TRBJ2-7, with 13 bases fitting TRBD2. This CDR3 is 14 amino acids long. Germline V gene sequence: CDR1 KGHDR, CDR2 SFDVKD. The CDR3 nucleotides are TGTGCCACCAGTGATCCTAAGACGTGGACTAGCGGGAGTTTC. It yields the protein CATSDPKTWTSGSF.

This chain joins TRBV20-1 and TRBJ1-6; 9 nucleotides match TRBD1. J was trimmed by 7 bases and V by 5 bases; bases with no gene match: 0. CDR3 length: 12 amino acids. Germline lookup yields CDR1 DFQATT and CDR2 SNEGSKA (reference sequence). CDR3: CSAGQGNSPLHF. CDR3 nucleotide sequence: TGCAGTGCTGGACAGGGGAATTCACCCCTCCACTTT.

In its sample, this clonotype was seen once. The chain couples TRBV11-2 to TRBJ1-2, with D possibly being TRBD1 (6 bases). CDR3 length equals 17 residues. Trimming took 0 bases from V and 4 from J, leaving 18 bases between them. Looked up from germline, CDR1 is SGHAT and CDR2 is FQNNGV. The CDR3, as DNA: TGTGCCAGCAGCTTAGATCCGTCGGGGACAACCGCCTATGGCTACACCTTC. Protein: CASSLDPSGTTAYGYTF.

The chain has TRBV20-1 and TRBJ1-5; 9 bases map to TRBD1. J gave up 11 bases and V 1 base, and 6 bases lay outside the gene matches. This CDR3 is built from 13 residues. In germline, CDR1 is DFQATT, CDR2 SNEGSKA (reference sequence). CDR3 protein: CSARGTGAETQHF. For the CDR3, the DNA is TGCAGTGCTAGAGGGACAGGGGCAGAGACCCAGCATTTT.

This clonotype was picked up a small number of times. This may be a read error, as it is one base from a much larger clone. V usage is TRBV20-1 and J usage is TRBJ1-2; D is possibly TRBD1 (5 bases). Germline CDR1 and CDR2: DFQATT and SNEGSKA (reference sequence). This CDR3 is built from 12 residues. Here the CDR3 DNA reads TGCAGCGCCAGACGGGGGAACTATGGCTACACCTTC. Its translation: CSARRGNYGYTF.

J is TRBJ2-6 and V is TRBV20-1, with TRBD1 identical over 8 bases. The CDR3 loop spans 16 amino acids. The germline gives CDR1 DFQATT, CDR2 SNEGSKA (reference sequence). J lost 0 bases, V lost 6 bases, and 7 bases had no gene match. The CDR3 DNA sequence: TGCAGTGCGGCCGGGACAGGCTTCTCTGGGGCCAACGTCCTGACTTTC. Encoded protein: CSAAGTGFSGANVLTF.

V is TRBV5-1 and J is TRBJ2-2; D remains ambiguous. Germline V gives CDR1 SGHRS, CDR2 YFSETQ. The CDR3 extends over 13 amino acids. The V and J ends lost 4 bases and 1 base respectively, with 5 bases between them. This CDR3 is CASSTQNTGELFF. DNA of the CDR3: TGCGCCAGCAGCACACAGAACACCGGGGAGCTGTTTTTT.

The CDR3 spells CASSERQSNYGYTF. In DNA form, the CDR3 reads TGTGCCAGCAGTGAAAGGCAGAGTAATTATGGCTACACCTTC. V gene TRBV2 combines with J gene TRBJ1-2; D gene unclear. CDR3 length equals 14 residues. CDR1 SNHLY and CDR2 FYNNEI come from the germline V gene. V gave up 2 bases and J gave up 5 bases, with 12 bases separating them. Full variable domain (rest looked up from reference TRBV2 and TRBJ1-2): EPEVTQTPSHQVTQMGQEVILRCVPISNHLYFYWYRQILGQKVEFLVSFYNNEISEKSEIFDDQFSVERPDGSNFTLKIRSTKLEDSAMYFCASSERQSNYGYTFGSGTRLTVV.

The chain joins TRBV5-1 to TRBJ1-1; D is ambiguous. Germline CDR1 SGHRS, CDR2 YFSETQ. Trimming left V 0 bases short and J 3 bases short, with 9 bases between. The CDR3 consists of 14 residues. CDR3 sequence (DNA): TGCGCCAGCAGCTTGGCCTCGGGTCACACTGAAGCTTTCTTT. It is translated as CASSLASGHTEAFF. Supplemented by reference TRBV5-1 and TRBJ1-1, the full variable domain reads KAGVTQTPRYLIKTRGQQVTLSCSPISGHRSVSWYQQTPGQGLQFLFEYFSETQRNKGNFPGRFSGRQFSNSRSEMNVSTLELGDSALYLCASSLASGHTEAFFGQGTRLTVV.

This chain's CDR3 is CSAKDRVFDQPQHF. CDR3 bases: TGCAGTGCTAAAGACAGGGTCTTCGATCAGCCCCAGCATTTT. J is TRBJ1-5 and V is TRBV20-1, with TRBD1 identical over 7 bases. There are 14 residues in the CDR3. V shed 4 bases, J shed 5 bases, and the junction held 8 bases outside the gene matches. The V gene's germline CDR1 is DFQATT and CDR2 SNEGSKA (reference sequence).

There are many counts of this clonotype. The chain couples TRBV2 to TRBJ1-2; D is unclear. Germline loops: CDR1 SNHLY, CDR2 FYNNEI. This CDR3 has 11 residues. Trimming shortened V by 9 bases and J by 4 bases, and 9 bases separated the two germline ends. Written as DNA, the CDR3 is TGTGCCAGTGTTTGGGGCTATGGCTACACCTTC. It translates to CASVWGYGYTF.

Here the CDR3 reads CASSIDPVYGYTF. The CDR3 bases are TGTGCCAGTAGTATAGATCCGGTGTATGGCTACACCTTC. J is TRBJ1-2 and V is TRBV19; D is unresolved. The CDR3 loop spans 13 amino acids. Germline CDR1 is LNHDA and CDR2 is SQIVND (reference sequence). The germline V and J ends were trimmed by 0 bases and 5 bases, with 7 bases remaining between them.

V usage is TRBV6-5 and J usage is TRBJ2-7; tentatively, D is TRBD1 (6 bases). V dropped 2 bases and J dropped 2 bases, with 10 bases sitting between them. The CDR3 is 14 amino acids. CDR1 and CDR2 from the germline V gene are MNHEY and SVGAGI. The CDR3 bases are TGTGCCAGCAGTTACGGGGACACTACCTACGAGCAGTACTTC. This translates into CASSYGDTTYEQYF.